The 14 T cell receptor beta chains below all came from one sample that was sequenced in a study of a mutant IDH1 vaccine in newly diagnosed glioma. The time point here: week 23, last vaccination. All doses held 300 ug of mutant IDH1 20-mer peptide, with topical imiquimod. Their specific antigens are unknown. Measured with immunoSEQ multiplex PCR; TCRdb has only the in-frame clones, and not every one. The table includes approximately 50,000 clones, about 90% detected once. The sample consisted of PBMCs, taken from a glioma patient whose treatment included an IDH1 peptide vaccine. The source is a man in his forties with glioma.

The rearrangement links TRBV7-6 to TRBJ1-3, with a tentative D call TRBD1 (5 bases). Looked up from germline, CDR1 is SGHVS and CDR2 is FNYEAQ. Trimming stripped 5 bases from V and 4 bases from J, with 12 bases between. CDR3 length: 14 amino acids. For the CDR3, the DNA is TGTGCCAGCAGCCTCGGGACGGGCGGAAACACCATATATTTT. The encoded protein is CASSLGTGGNTIYF.

V is TRBV7-9 and J is TRBJ2-7; tentatively, D is TRBD2 (6 bases). CDR1 is SEHNR and CDR2 is FQNEAQ in the germline V gene (reference sequence). Trimming pared 2 bases from V and 0 bases from J, leaving 11 bases between. The CDR3 runs to 15 residues. CDR3 sequence reads: CASSLSSGVSYEQYF. CDR3 nucleotides: TGTGCCAGCAGCTTAAGTAGCGGAGTCTCCTACGAGCAGTACTTC.

The chain is built from TRBV19 and TRBJ2-5, with a weak D call TRBD2 (6 bases). V lost 7 bases, J lost 5 bases, and 20 bases lay in between. Germline assignment: CDR1 LNHDA and CDR2 SQIVND (reference sequence). The CDR3 covers 15 residues. The CDR3 region is CASTRIDGSGETQYF. The DNA for the CDR3 is TGTGCCAGTACTCGAATTGACGGGAGTGGGGAGACCCAGTACTTC.

This chain uses TRBV5-1 with TRBJ1-1; 9 bases are a match to TRBD1. V shed 3 bases and J 1 base; nucleotides not matched to a gene: 4. This CDR3 region has 15 residues. The V gene's germline CDR1 is SGHRS and CDR2 YFSETQ. CDR3 in DNA: TGCGCCAGCAGCTGGACGGGACAGGGGAACACTGAAGCTTTCTTT. Protein product: CASSWTGQGNTEAFF.

The chain employs TRBV5-6 and TRBJ1-2; TRBD1 aligns across 8 bases. The germline V gene has CDR1 SGHDT and CDR2 YYEEEE. V was clipped by 0 bases and J by 8 bases; unmatched bases: 9. CDR3 length: 15 residues. The CDR3 spells CASSLVAGGAEGYTF. The CDR3 coding sequence is TGTGCCAGCAGCTTGGTGGCAGGGGGCGCGGAGGGCTACACCTTC.

In nucleotides, the CDR3 is TGCGCCAGCACCCCCGGCCACCCGCTAGCGGGAGACGAGCAGTACTTC. Its protein is CASTPGHPLAGDEQYF. This rearrangement joins TRBV4-3 to TRBJ2-7, with 10 nucleotides matching TRBD2. In germline, CDR1 is LGHNA, CDR2 YSLEER. The CDR3 runs to 16 residues. V trimming: 7 bases; J trimming: 5 bases; junction bases outside the gene matches: 14.

J is TRBJ2-7 and V is TRBV5-1; 8 bases are a match to TRBD2. The CDR3 runs to 15 residues. Germline CDR1 is SGHRS and CDR2 is YFSETQ. J lost 0 bases, V lost 5 bases, and 7 bases had no gene match. Here the CDR3 DNA reads TGCGCCAGCAGTGACCGAGCGGGAGCCTCCTACGAGCAGTACTTC. It translates to CASSDRAGASYEQYF.

The chain joins TRBV6-5 to TRBJ1-4; D might be TRBD1 (6 bases). The CDR3 spans 16 residues. CDR1 and CDR2 (germline): MNHEY, SVGAGI. V was shortened by 0 bases and J by 8 bases, with 16 bases between the two germline ends. In DNA, the CDR3 is TGTGCCAGCAGTTACTCGGAGGGGGGGGCCCTGGAAAAACTGTTTTTT. As protein: CASSYSEGGALEKLFF.

This chain joins TRBV27 and TRBJ1-2, with a possible D match to TRBD1 (5 bases). CDR3 size: 13 residues. Germline V gives CDR1 MNHEY, CDR2 SMNVEV (reference sequence). With 5 bases removed from V and 6 bases from J, the gap between germline ends came to 13 bases. The CDR3 sequence is CASSHRQYHGYTF. The DNA of the CDR3 is TGTGCCAGCAGTCACCGACAGTATCATGGCTACACCTTC.

The chain employs TRBV27 and TRBJ1-5, with D unresolved. V shed 6 bases and J shed 0 bases, with 9 bases lying between them. The V gene's germline CDR1 is MNHEY and CDR2 SMNVEV (reference sequence). The CDR3 is 14 amino acids. The CDR3: CASRHRDSNQPQHF. Here the CDR3 DNA reads TGTGCCAGCAGACACAGAGATAGCAATCAGCCCCAGCATTTT.

The chain uses TRBV9 and TRBJ1-4, with a tentative D call TRBD1 (5 bases). Trimming stripped 4 bases from V and 0 bases from J, with 7 bases between. The CDR3 covers 14 residues. CDR1 is SGDLS and CDR2 is YYNGEE in the germline V gene. The CDR3 region is CASSLTATNEKLFF. CDR3 bases: TGTGCCAGCAGCCTGACAGCAACTAATGAAAAACTGTTTTTT. Combining the CDR3 with reference TRBV9 and TRBJ1-4 gives the whole variable domain DSGVTQTPKHLITATGQRVTLRCSPRSGDLSVYWYQQSLDQGLQFLIQYYNGEERAKGNILERFSAQQFPDLHSELNLSSLELGDSALYFCASSLTATNEKLFFGSGTQLSVL.

In DNA form, the CDR3 reads TGTGCCAGCAGCCAAGAACTCCAGAGGTCAGGGACCCAGTACTTC. This encodes CASSQELQRSGTQYF. The chain employs TRBV14 and TRBJ2-5, with D unclear. Trimming pared 0 bases from V and 7 bases from J, leaving 15 bases between. CDR3 length: 15 residues. The germline V gene has CDR1 SGHDN and CDR2 FVKESK. Combining the CDR3 with reference TRBV14 and TRBJ2-5 gives the whole variable domain EAGVTQFPSHSVIEKGQTVTLRCDPISGHDNLYWYRRVMGKEIKFLLHFVKESKQDESGMPNNRFLAERTGGTYSTLKVQPAELEDSGVYFCASSQELQRSGTQYFGPGTRLLVL.

This chain uses TRBV6-6 with TRBJ1-5; D ambiguous. V was clipped by 7 bases and J by 0 bases, with 7 bases between them. Germline CDR1 and CDR2: MNHNY and SVGAGI (reference sequence). This CDR3 is built from 13 residues. The CDR3, as DNA: TGTGCCAGCATTCCCTTTAGCAATCAGCCCCAGCATTTT. Translation: CASIPFSNQPQHF.

This clone was counted only a few times. This chain links TRBV5-1 with TRBJ1-1; D is ambiguous. Trimming took off 0 bases at V and 3 bases at J, with 15 bases between the two ends. The CDR3 consists of 16 residues. Germline V gene sequence: CDR1 SGHRS, CDR2 YFSETQ. CDR3 DNA: TGCGCCAGCAGCTTGGGTGCTGCGGGAGATTACACTGAAGCTTTCTTT. The encoded protein is CASSLGAAGDYTEAFF.